This TCR beta chain was found in a study of early T cells in non-severe SARS-CoV-2 infection (dated by TCRdb to the early 2020s). Notes on the research overall: Because TCR sequencing relied on bulk RNA taken from unsorted whole blood, pairing of alpha and beta chains was not possible. Here is what the overall study found, with its caveats: VDJdb matching was skewed toward anti-spike CD8 responses and likely underestimated virus-specific expansions by missing private and CD4 specificities.

The CDR1 and CDR2 encoded by the germline V gene are MNHEY and SVGAGI. Trimming takes 5 bases off V and 9 bases off J; junction bases not matched to a gene: 8. The CDR3 starts with the cysteine, ends with the phenylalanine, and has 14 residues. The only DNA kept is the CDR3, 42 bases in frame from the first base. This clonotype was counted between two and nine times. Which antigen it targets is not known. Base qualities are missing; no much larger clone stands one base away. Receptors were amplified or captured by 5' RACE. The reads were generated on a NextSeq 500. Unique molecular identifiers were attached to individual cDNA molecules in the TCR library protocol so that sequencing error and PCR bias could be corrected. Both TCR alpha and beta chains were sequenced, and tight co-correlation was observed between alpha and beta sequence abundances in each sample. The study's own analysis went as follows. V gene, J gene and CDR3 annotation of TCR sequences was performed with Decombinator V4. TCRs were defined as expanded if a significant change between any two time points was detected under a Poisson model with p below 0.0001. TCR abundances were normalised to the total number of TCRs sequenced in each sample and reported as counts per million. MAIT TCRs were defined by TRAV1-2 paired with TRAJ12, TRAJ20 or TRAJ33, and iNKT TCRs by TRAV10 paired with TRAJ18. VDJdb, accessed on 1 November 2021, was searched for TCRs annotated for CMV, EBV and SARS-CoV-2, and TCRs annotated for more than one antigen were excluded. The public sequencing data were trimmed at Q25 with fastp and processed into clonotypes with MiXCR by TCRdb, which kept only in-frame beta chains. Duplicate CDR3 protein sequences are folded into a single record with the most common DNA and genes. For this entry, the V and J calls and clone size follow TCRdb and not the study's own pipeline. The sample table contains just over 60,000 distinct CDR3 sequences; only one count was recorded for roughly a tenth of them. Jointly, the top ten make up about 1.3% of the sample.

A case-control design nested within a healthcare worker cohort in London, UK, was used, with weekly nasopharyngeal swab PCR tests and blood sampling performed. Healthcare workers were recruited between 23 and 31 March 2020, during the week of the UK lockdown, and were followed weekly for up to roughly 15 weeks. This clonotype was obtained from an adult who was a healthcare worker with PCR-confirmed SARS-CoV-2 infection or an uninfected control (not recorded which). Specimen: whole blood. Recombination linked TRBV6-5 to TRBJ2-1; 9 central nucleotides agree with TRBD2. This receptor has the CDR3 CASSRSGTSLEQFF. The bases read TGTGCCAGCAGTCGCTCCGGGACTAGCCTTGAGCAGTTCTTC.